The sequence of this T cell receptor (beta chain) was determined in a study of T cells in localized non-small cell lung cancer. Study-wide results and limits: The greatest T cell clonality was found in uninvolved adjacent lung (higher than in tumor).

Regarding this clone: Its antigen is undetermined.

Here immunoSEQ multiplex PCR was the method, and the copy in TCRdb shows in-frame clones only, minus some. The table lists approximately 72,000 clones, 84% of them singletons, with around an eighth in the top ten. Sequences were derived from peripheral blood, sampled before any cancer treatment. This receptor was identified in a female donor aged 60 or older with stage I lung adenocarcinoma.

The CDR3 nucleotides read TGTGCCAGCAGTTTGCGGACTAGCGGGGGGGCCTTTGGAGATACGCAGTATTTT. Protein product: CASSLRTSGGAFGDTQYF. The gene calls are TRBV28 and TRBJ2-3; TRBD2 agrees at 15 bases. CDR1 is MDHEN and CDR2 is SYDVKM in the germline V gene. The trim removed 3 bases at V and 5 bases at J, leaving 9 bases unmatched. This CDR3 comprises 18 residues.